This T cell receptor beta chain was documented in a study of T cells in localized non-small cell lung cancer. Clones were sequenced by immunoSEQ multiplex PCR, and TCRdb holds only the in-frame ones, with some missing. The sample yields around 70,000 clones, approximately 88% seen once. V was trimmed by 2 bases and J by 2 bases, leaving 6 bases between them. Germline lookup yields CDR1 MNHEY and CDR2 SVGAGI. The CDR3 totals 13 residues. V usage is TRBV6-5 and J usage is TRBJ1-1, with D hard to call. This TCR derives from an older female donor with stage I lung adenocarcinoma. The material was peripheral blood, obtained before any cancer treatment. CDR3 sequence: CASSYPDNTEAFF. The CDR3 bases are TGTGCCAGCAGTTACCCGGACAACACTGAAGCTTTCTTT.